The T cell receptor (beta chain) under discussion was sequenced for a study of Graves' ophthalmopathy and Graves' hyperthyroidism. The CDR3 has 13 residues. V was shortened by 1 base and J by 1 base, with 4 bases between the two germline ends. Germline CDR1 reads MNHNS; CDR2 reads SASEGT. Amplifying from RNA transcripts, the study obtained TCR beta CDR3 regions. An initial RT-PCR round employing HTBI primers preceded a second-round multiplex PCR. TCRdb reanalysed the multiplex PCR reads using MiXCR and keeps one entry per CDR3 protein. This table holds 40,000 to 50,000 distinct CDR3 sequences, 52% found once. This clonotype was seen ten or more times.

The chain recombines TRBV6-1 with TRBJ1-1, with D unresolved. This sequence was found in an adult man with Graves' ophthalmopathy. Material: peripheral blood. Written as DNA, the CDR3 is TGTGCCAGCAGTGAAGGGTGGAACACTGAAGCTTTCTTT. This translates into CASSEGWNTEAFF.